The rows below give T cell receptor beta chains drawn from one sample of a study of cytomegalovirus exposure and HLA in healthy donors. Sequencing used immunoSEQ multiplex PCR; TCRdb keeps in-frame clones, though not all of them. The data contain 150,000 to 200,000 clones, over 60% of them singletons. Material for sequencing was PBMCs. The receptors originated from a man aged 50 to 59 in good health and CMV-seropositive. The CDR3 runs from the conserved cysteine through the conserved F or W.

v_call cdr3_aa
TRBV27 CASSPGTDQTNYGYTF
TRBV7-6 CASSPYRGAGQETQYF
TRBV6-5 CASSSPSVYGYTF
TRBV5-4 CASSLGGGIGAETQYF
TRBV6-4 CASSPGGQRTDTQYF
TRBV2 CASSSPPVNTEAFF
TRBV7-7 CASSRRPNEQYF
TRBV4-2 CASSQDSGSNQPQHF
TRBV16 CASSPRTGPHQPQHF
TRBV2 CASSDWGQTSNYGYTF
TRBV5-8 CASTLGRQWNTGELFF
TRBV7-9 CASSLGGQSEAFF
TRBV28 CASKKRDYSNQPQHF
TRBV20-1 CSAAEGGRYTF
TRBV5-5 CASSRDRGSEKLFF
TRBV27 CASSQGDRQYF
TRBV28 CASSIEGLAYYGYTF
TRBV19 CASIPSGGPRDEQFF
TRBV5-1 CASSSTGTGGTGELFF
TRBV15 CATSPDIRGEAFF
TRBV7-8 CASSPLTGGWSNQPQHF
TRBV28 CASSPSGQFF
TRBV4-1 CASSLDREGEAFF
TRBV9 CASSVGEGGSTEAFF
TRBV19 CASSIFRGYSYNEQFF
TRBV5-4 CASSSSAVDEKLFF
TRBV5-6 CASSPGTVYGYTF
TRBV19 CASSINRVYGYTF
TRBV10-3 CAIRPGTGTYEQYF
TRBV6-5 CASSPDRYYYGYTF
TRBV6-6 CASTIRGSGANVLTF
TRBV11-2 CASGIQGNTEAFF
TRBV15 CATSTRGNTGELFF
TRBV28 CASSLLGLVDGTDTQYF
TRBV18 CASSQGGLTTEAFF
TRBV6-4 CASSEQGTGGSPLHF
TRBV7-9 CASSLVTASYGYTF
TRBV5-1 CASSYDRGKLFF
TRBV18 CASSPVDRGEPYGYTF
TRBV19 CASSSTGSMAGQETQYF
TRBV18 CASSPGQAEYEQYF